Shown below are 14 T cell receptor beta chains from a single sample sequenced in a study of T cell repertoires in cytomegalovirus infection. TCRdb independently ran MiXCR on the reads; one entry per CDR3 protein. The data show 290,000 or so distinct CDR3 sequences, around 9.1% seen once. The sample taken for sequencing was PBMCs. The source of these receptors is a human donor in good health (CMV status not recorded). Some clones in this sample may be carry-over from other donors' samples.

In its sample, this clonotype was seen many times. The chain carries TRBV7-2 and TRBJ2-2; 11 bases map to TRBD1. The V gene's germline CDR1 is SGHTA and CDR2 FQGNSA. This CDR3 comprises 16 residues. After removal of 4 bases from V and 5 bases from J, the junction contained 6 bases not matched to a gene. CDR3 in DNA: TGTGCCAGCAGCTCCCAGGGGACAGGGGGGACCGGGGAGCTGTTTTTT. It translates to CASSSQGTGGTGELFF. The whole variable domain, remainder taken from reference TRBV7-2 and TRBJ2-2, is GAGVSQSPSNKVTEKGKDVELRCDPISGHTALYWYRQSLGQGLEFLIYFQGNSAPDKSGLPSDRFSAERTGGSVSTLTIQRTQQEDSAVYLCASSSQGTGGTGELFFGEGSRLTVL.

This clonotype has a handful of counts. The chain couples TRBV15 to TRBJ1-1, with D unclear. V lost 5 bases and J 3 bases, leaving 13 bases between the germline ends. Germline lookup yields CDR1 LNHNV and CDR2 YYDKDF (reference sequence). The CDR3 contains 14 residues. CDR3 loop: CATSPRGRDTEAFF. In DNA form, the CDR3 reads TGTGCCACCAGCCCCCGAGGGAGAGACACTGAAGCTTTCTTT.

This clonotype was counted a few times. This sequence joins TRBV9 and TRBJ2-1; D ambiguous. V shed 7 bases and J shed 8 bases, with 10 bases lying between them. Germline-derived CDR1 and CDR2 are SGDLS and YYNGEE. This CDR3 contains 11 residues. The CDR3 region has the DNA TGTGCCAGCGGGCGGCGCGATGAGCAGTTCTTC. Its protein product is CASGRRDEQFF.

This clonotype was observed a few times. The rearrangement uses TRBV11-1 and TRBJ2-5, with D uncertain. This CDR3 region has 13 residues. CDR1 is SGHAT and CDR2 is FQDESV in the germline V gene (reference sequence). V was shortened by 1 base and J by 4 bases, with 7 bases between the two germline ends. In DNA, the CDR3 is TGTGCCAGCAGCTTAGGCCAGAGAGAGACCCAGTACTTC. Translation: CASSLGQRETQYF.

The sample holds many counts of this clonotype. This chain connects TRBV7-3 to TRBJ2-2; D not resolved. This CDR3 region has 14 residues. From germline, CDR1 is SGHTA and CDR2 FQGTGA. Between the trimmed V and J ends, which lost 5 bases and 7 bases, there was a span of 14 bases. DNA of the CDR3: TGTGCCAGCAGCCTAATCCCCCCGCGCGGGGAGCTGTTTTTT. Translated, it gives CASSLIPPRGELFF.

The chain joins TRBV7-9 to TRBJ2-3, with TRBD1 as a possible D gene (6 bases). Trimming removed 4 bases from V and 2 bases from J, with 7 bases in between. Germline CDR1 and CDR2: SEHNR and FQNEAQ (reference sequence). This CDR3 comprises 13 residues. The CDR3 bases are TGTGCCAGCAGCTACAGGGTCACAGATACGCAGTATTTT. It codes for CASSYRVTDTQYF.

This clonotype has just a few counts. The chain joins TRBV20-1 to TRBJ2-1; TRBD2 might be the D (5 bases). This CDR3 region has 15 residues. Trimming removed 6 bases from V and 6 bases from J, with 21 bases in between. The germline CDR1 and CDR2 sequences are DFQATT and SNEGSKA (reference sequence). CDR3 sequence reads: CSAPRRGSAFNEQFF. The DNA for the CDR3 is TGCAGTGCCCCTCGGAGAGGGTCGGCCTTCAATGAGCAGTTCTTC.

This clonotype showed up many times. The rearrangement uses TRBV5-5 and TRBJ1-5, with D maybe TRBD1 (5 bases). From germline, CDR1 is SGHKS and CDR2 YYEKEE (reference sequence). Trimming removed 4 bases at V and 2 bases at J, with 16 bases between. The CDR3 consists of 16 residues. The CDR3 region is CASSGAVGAGNQPQHF. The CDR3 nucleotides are TGTGCCAGCAGCGGGGCGGTGGGAGCGGGCAATCAGCCCCAGCATTTT. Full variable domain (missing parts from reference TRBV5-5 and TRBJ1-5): DAGVTQSPTHLIKTRGQQVTLRCSPISGHKSVSWYQQVLGQGPQFIFQYYEKEERGRGNFPDRFSARQFPNYSSELNVNALLLGDSALYLCASSGAVGAGNQPQHFGDGTRLSIL.

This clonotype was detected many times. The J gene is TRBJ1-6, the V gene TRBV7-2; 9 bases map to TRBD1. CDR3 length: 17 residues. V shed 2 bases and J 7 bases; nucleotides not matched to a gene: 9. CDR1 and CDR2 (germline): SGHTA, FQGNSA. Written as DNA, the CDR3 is TGTGCCAGCAGCTTACTGGGACAGGGTTCCCAAAATTCACCCCTCCACTTT. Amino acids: CASSLLGQGSQNSPLHF.

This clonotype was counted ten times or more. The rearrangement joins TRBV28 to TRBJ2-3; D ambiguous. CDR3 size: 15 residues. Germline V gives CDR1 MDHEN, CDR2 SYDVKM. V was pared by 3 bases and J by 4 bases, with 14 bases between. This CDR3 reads CASSFRSWPPDTQYF. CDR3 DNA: TGTGCCAGCAGTTTTCGAAGTTGGCCCCCAGATACGCAGTATTTT.

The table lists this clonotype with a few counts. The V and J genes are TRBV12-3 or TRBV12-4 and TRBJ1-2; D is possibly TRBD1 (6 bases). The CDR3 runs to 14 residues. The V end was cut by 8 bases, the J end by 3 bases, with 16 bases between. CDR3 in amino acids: CASRSGQRDYGYTF. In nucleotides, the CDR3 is TGTGCCAGCCGATCCGGACAGAGAGACTATGGCTACACCTTC.

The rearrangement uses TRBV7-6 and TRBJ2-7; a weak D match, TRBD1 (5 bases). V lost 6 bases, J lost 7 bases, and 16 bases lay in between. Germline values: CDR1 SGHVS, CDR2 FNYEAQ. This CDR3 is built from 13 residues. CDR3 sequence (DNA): TGTGCCAGCAGTTCTAGACAGTCAACGGAGCAGTACGTC. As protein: CASSSRQSTEQYV.

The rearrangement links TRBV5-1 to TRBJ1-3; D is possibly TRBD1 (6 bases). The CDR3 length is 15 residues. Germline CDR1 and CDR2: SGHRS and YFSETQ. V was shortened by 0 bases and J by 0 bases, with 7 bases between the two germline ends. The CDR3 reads CASSLGTDSGNTIYF. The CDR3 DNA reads TGCGCCAGCAGCTTGGGGACAGACTCTGGAAACACCATATATTTT.

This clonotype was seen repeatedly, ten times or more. The CDR3 spells CASSSPTVMNTEAFF. In DNA form, the CDR3 reads TGTGCCAGCAGTTCTCCGACAGTCATGAACACTGAAGCTTTCTTT. This chain links TRBV28 with TRBJ1-1; maybe TRBD1 (5 bases). The germline gives CDR1 MDHEN, CDR2 SYDVKM. V shed 4 bases and J shed 0 bases, with 12 bases lying between them. The CDR3 runs 15 residues.